A selection of T cell receptor beta chains follows, all from one sample in a study of cytomegalovirus exposure and HLA in healthy donors. The protocol was immunoSEQ multiplex PCR, while the TCRdb copy is restricted to in-frame clones and leaves out a portion. This sample has about 120,000 clones, with around a tenth found just once. Material: PBMCs. The receptor set was obtained from a man aged 30 to 45 in good health and CMV-seronegative. Both conserved end residues are part of each CDR3. Each record gives: V gene, J gene, CDR3 protein.

v_call: TRBV7-2; j_call: TRBJ1-4; cdr3_aa: CASSGPGEKLFF
v_call: TRBV27; j_call: TRBJ2-2; cdr3_aa: CASSPMTSGRTTLNTGELFF
v_call: TRBV25-1; j_call: TRBJ2-7; cdr3_aa: CASREGAYEQYF
v_call: TRBV28; j_call: TRBJ2-5; cdr3_aa: CASSSAGTGVGETQYF
v_call: TRBV7-9; j_call: TRBJ2-7; cdr3_aa: CASSLGGLLYEQYF
v_call: TRBV7-6; j_call: TRBJ2-7; cdr3_aa: CASSPTPSGSANEQYF
v_call: TRBV27; j_call: TRBJ2-7; cdr3_aa: CAISQNGVLLSYEQYF
v_call: TRBV11-2; j_call: TRBJ1-2; cdr3_aa: CASSLLKPGTTNYGYTF
v_call: TRBV2; j_call: TRBJ2-2; cdr3_aa: CASSPQGSPGELFF
v_call: TRBV11-2; j_call: TRBJ2-2; cdr3_aa: CASSLEPGGLPSNTGELFF
v_call: TRBV5-1; j_call: TRBJ1-6; cdr3_aa: CASSPEDGRNYNSPLHF
v_call: TRBV18; j_call: TRBJ2-7; cdr3_aa: CASSPLLAGEQYF
v_call: TRBV5-4; j_call: TRBJ2-7; cdr3_aa: CASSYRGSYEQYF
v_call: TRBV11-2; j_call: TRBJ1-2; cdr3_aa: CASSLVSRSYGYTF